These 22 T cell receptor beta chains were all obtained from the same sample, sequenced in a study of technical replicates of blood from a handful of donors. Repertoires were generated with immunoSEQ multiplex PCR, while TCRdb's copy carries only in-frame clones and drops some. Among around 67,000 clones listed, roughly 95% were seen once. The sample comprised T cells isolated from PBMCs. All receptors derive from a human donor in good health.

The chain recombines TRBV7-2 with TRBJ2-7; weak D call: TRBD1 (5 bases). Germline CDR1 SGHTA, CDR2 FQGNSA. The CDR3 contains 15 residues. Trimming left V 2 bases short and J 2 bases short, with 13 bases between. Written as DNA, the CDR3 is TGTGCCAGCAGCTTACACGTGGCAGGGACCTACGAGCAGTACTTC. It specifies CASSLHVAGTYEQYF. The whole variable domain, filled in from reference TRBV7-2 and TRBJ2-7, reads GAGVSQSPSNKVTEKGKDVELRCDPISGHTALYWYRQSLGQGLEFLIYFQGNSAPDKSGLPSDRFSAERTGGSVSTLTIQRTQQEDSAVYLCASSLHVAGTYEQYFGPGTRLTVT.

V is TRBV18 and J is TRBJ2-3, with 7 bases that match TRBD2. Germline CDR1 is KGHSH and CDR2 is LQKENI. After removal of 3 bases from V and 0 bases from J, the junction contained 9 bases not matched to a gene. The CDR3 has 17 amino acids. CDR3 sequence reads: CASSPSRRESSTDTQYF. CDR3 nucleotide sequence: TGTGCCAGCTCACCGTCAAGGCGGGAGTCTAGCACAGATACGCAGTATTTT. The entire variable domain, with the rest obtained from reference TRBV18 and TRBJ2-3, is as follows: NAGVMQNPRHLVRRRGQEARLRCSPMKGHSHVYWYRQLPEEGLKFMVYLQKENIIDESGMPKERFSAEFPKEGPSILRIQQVVRGDSAAYFCASSPSRRESSTDTQYFGPGTRLTVL.

The rearrangement uses TRBV5-3 and TRBJ2-7; TRBD2 is a possible D gene (6 bases). TRBV5-3 is identified as an open reading frame with a role that is uncertain. The length of the CDR3 is 14 residues. V was shortened by 1 base and J by 6 bases, with 14 bases between the two germline ends. The CDR3 sequence is CARSLRWVGGEQYF. CDR3 nucleotide sequence: TGTGCCAGAAGCTTGAGGTGGGTGGGGGGCGAGCAGTACTTC.

This clone appeared a single time. The chain combines TRBV12-5 with TRBJ1-2; TRBD1 might be the D (5 bases). CDR1 and CDR2 from the germline V gene are LGHNT and FRNRAP. The V end was cut by 0 bases, the J end by 4 bases, with 12 bases between. The CDR3 spans 15 residues. Here the CDR3 reads CASGLVGGSSYGYTF. DNA for the CDR3: TGTGCTAGTGGTTTGGTCGGGGGTTCTAGCTATGGCTACACCTTC.

This clone appeared a single time. The chain uses TRBV11-2 and TRBJ2-7; D possibly corresponds to TRBD2 (5 bases). Trimming shortened V by 5 bases and J by 4 bases, and 12 bases separated the two germline ends. The CDR3 loop spans 13 amino acids. Germline V gene sequence: CDR1 SGHAT, CDR2 FQNNGV. CDR3 in amino acids: CASSSLRTYEQYF. In DNA form, the CDR3 reads TGTGCCAGCAGCAGTCTTCGGACTTACGAGCAGTACTTC.

V and J are TRBV10-2 and TRBJ2-3; D possibly corresponds to TRBD2 (6 bases). The length of the CDR3 is 18 residues. Looked up from germline, CDR1 is WSHSY and CDR2 is SAAADI. V was trimmed by 5 bases and J by 7 bases, leaving 28 bases between them. The CDR3 loop is CASSYPLEVRGNTNTQYF. The CDR3 region has the DNA TGCGCCAGCAGTTACCCCCTTGAGGTGCGGGGAAACACGAATACGCAGTATTTT.

This clone was detected only once. CDR3 sequence: CSVEAHSSNTGELFF. In nucleotides, the CDR3 is TGCAGCGTTGAAGCCCACAGCTCCAACACCGGGGAGCTGTTTTTT. This chain connects TRBV29-1 to TRBJ2-2; D is unclear. The CDR3 length is 15 residues. Germline assignment: CDR1 SQVTM and CDR2 ANQGSEA. V was pared by 1 base and J by 2 bases, with 11 bases between.

The rearrangement joins TRBV11-3 to TRBJ2-1; TRBD2 matches at 9 bases. J was trimmed by 3 bases and V by 9 bases; bases with no gene match: 3. Looked up from germline, CDR1 is SGHNT and CDR2 is YENEEA. The CDR3 is made up of 13 amino acids. CDR3: CASSSGVYNEQFF. CDR3 DNA: TGTGCCAGTTCTAGCGGGGTCTACAATGAGCAGTTCTTC.

The chain has TRBV11-2 and TRBJ2-7; 7 nucleotides match TRBD1. The ends lost 0 bases at V and 4 bases at J; junction bases unmatched: 3. The CDR3 loop spans 14 amino acids. Germline values: CDR1 SGHAT, CDR2 FQNNGV. In nucleotides, the CDR3 is TGTGCCAGCAGCTTAGATAGGACAGGATACGAGCAGTACTTC. Its translation: CASSLDRTGYEQYF.

The chain couples TRBV28 to TRBJ2-6, with D unresolved. Trimming took off 5 bases at V and 0 bases at J, with 8 bases between the two ends. The germline V gene encodes CDR1 MDHEN and CDR2 SYDVKM. CDR3 length: 15 amino acids. CDR3 sequence (DNA): TGTGCCAGCAGTCTACAGCTCTCTGGGGCCAACGTCCTGACTTTC. It is translated as CASSLQLSGANVLTF.

This sequence joins TRBV6-5 and TRBJ2-1; 7 bases fit TRBD2. The length of the CDR3 is 13 residues. V shed 4 bases and J 7 bases; nucleotides not matched to a gene: 4. Per the germline V gene, CDR1 is MNHEY and CDR2 is SVGAGI. CDR3 DNA: TGTGCCAGCAGTTTTCAGGGAGGGAATGAGCAGTTCTTC. Its protein is CASSFQGGNEQFF.

V and J are TRBV27 and TRBJ2-3; possibly TRBD2 for D (5 bases). Trimming left V 6 bases short and J 0 bases short, with 7 bases between. The CDR3 has 13 residues. The germline V gene encodes CDR1 MNHEY and CDR2 SMNVEV (reference sequence). In DNA form, the CDR3 reads TGTGCCAGCAGGGAGGCTAGCACAGATACGCAGTATTTT. It yields the protein CASREASTDTQYF.

V is TRBV6-6 and J is TRBJ2-3, with a weak D call TRBD1 (6 bases). Germline CDR1 and CDR2: MNHNY and SVGAGI (reference sequence). This CDR3 is 13 amino acids long. Trimming removed 5 bases at V and 3 bases at J, with 9 bases between. CDR3: CASSKTGTDTQYF. The CDR3 DNA reads as TGTGCCAGCAGTAAGACAGGAACAGATACGCAGTATTTT.

This clone is a singleton in its sample. The chain has TRBV9 and TRBJ1-5; possible D gene TRBD1, 6 bases. Germline-derived CDR1 and CDR2 are SGDLS and YYNGEE. The CDR3 is made up of 14 amino acids. V was trimmed by 3 bases and J by 4 bases, leaving 11 bases between them. CDR3 in amino acids: CASSDRQVNQPQHF. Here the CDR3 DNA reads TGTGCCAGCAGCGATAGACAGGTAAATCAGCCCCAGCATTTT.

The rearrangement links TRBV7-8 to TRBJ2-2; no definite D call. The CDR3 spans 14 residues. V lost 4 bases, J lost 4 bases, and 10 bases lay in between. In germline, CDR1 is SGHVS, CDR2 FQNEAQ. CDR3 residues: CASSYPGPTGELFF. In DNA, the CDR3 is TGTGCCAGCAGCTATCCGGGTCCCACCGGGGAGCTGTTTTTT.

The V and J genes are TRBV28 and TRBJ2-4; possible D gene TRBD2, 5 bases. The CDR3 totals 18 residues. Per the germline V gene, CDR1 is MDHEN and CDR2 is SYDVKM. Trimming pared 4 bases from V and 0 bases from J, leaving 19 bases between. Here the CDR3 reads CASSSAGVMNLAKNIQYF. CDR3 coding DNA: TGTGCCAGCAGTTCGGCGGGTGTGATGAACTTAGCCAAAAACATTCAGTACTTC.

The V and J genes are TRBV28 and TRBJ2-5, with 7 bases fitting TRBD1. Trimming removed 4 bases from V and 4 bases from J; junction bases left unmatched: 12. CDR1 is MDHEN and CDR2 is SYDVKM in the germline V gene. CDR3 length: 16 amino acids. In DNA form, the CDR3 reads TGTGCCAGCAGTTCCGGTACAGGGGTTGACCCAGAGACCCAGTACTTC. Encoded protein: CASSSGTGVDPETQYF.

This sequence joins TRBV13 and TRBJ2-1; 14 bases line up with TRBD2. J lost 6 bases, V lost 3 bases, and 10 bases had no gene match. This CDR3 comprises 18 residues. The germline V gene has CDR1 PRHDT and CDR2 FYEKMQ (reference sequence). CDR3 coding DNA: TGTGCCAGCAGCTTCAATGCCGGGACTAGCGGGAGTCTCAATGAGCAGTTCTTC. This encodes CASSFNAGTSGSLNEQFF.

This clone was seen a single time. The chain links TRBV7-2 to TRBJ2-5, with 7 bases aligning to TRBD2. J lost 5 bases, V lost 2 bases, and 2 bases had no gene match. The CDR3 contains 13 residues. Germline CDR1 is SGHTA and CDR2 is FQGNSA. In DNA, the CDR3 is TGTGCCAGCAGCTTATGGGGGGGGGAGACCCAGTACTTC. Translated: CASSLWGGETQYF. Using reference TRBV7-2 and TRBJ2-5 for the parts outside the CDR3, the full variable domain is GAGVSQSPSNKVTEKGKDVELRCDPISGHTALYWYRQSLGQGLEFLIYFQGNSAPDKSGLPSDRFSAERTGGSVSTLTIQRTQQEDSAVYLCASSLWGGETQYFGPGTRLLVL.

The V and J genes are TRBV4-1 and TRBJ1-1, with TRBD1 matching over 7 bases. V dropped 4 bases and J dropped 0; count of bases not matched to a gene: 8. Germline V lookup: CDR1 MGHRA, CDR2 YSYEKL. CDR3 length equals 16 residues. The CDR3 DNA sequence: TGCGCCAGCAGCCCACCAGACAGGGTAATGAACACTGAAGCTTTCTTT. Protein sequence: CASSPPDRVMNTEAFF.

The V call is TRBV11-2, the J call TRBJ2-7; TRBD2 might be the D (6 bases). CDR3 size: 14 residues. The germline gives CDR1 SGHAT, CDR2 FQNNGV. Trimming removed 5 bases from V and 2 bases from J, with 13 bases in between. The CDR3 here is CASSREVAAYEQYF. As DNA, the CDR3 is TGTGCCAGCAGCCGCGAGGTAGCGGCCTACGAGCAGTACTTC.

V and J are TRBV7-7 and TRBJ2-1; TRBD1 agrees at 9 bases. Germline-derived CDR1 and CDR2 are SSHAT and FNYEAQ (reference sequence). V lost 2 bases, J lost 5 bases, and 10 bases stayed unmatched. This CDR3 comprises 17 residues. CDR3 in DNA: TGTGCCAGCAGCTTAAGACAGGGGGGTCTGACGGACAATGAGCAGTTCTTC. Its protein product is CASSLRQGGLTDNEQFF.